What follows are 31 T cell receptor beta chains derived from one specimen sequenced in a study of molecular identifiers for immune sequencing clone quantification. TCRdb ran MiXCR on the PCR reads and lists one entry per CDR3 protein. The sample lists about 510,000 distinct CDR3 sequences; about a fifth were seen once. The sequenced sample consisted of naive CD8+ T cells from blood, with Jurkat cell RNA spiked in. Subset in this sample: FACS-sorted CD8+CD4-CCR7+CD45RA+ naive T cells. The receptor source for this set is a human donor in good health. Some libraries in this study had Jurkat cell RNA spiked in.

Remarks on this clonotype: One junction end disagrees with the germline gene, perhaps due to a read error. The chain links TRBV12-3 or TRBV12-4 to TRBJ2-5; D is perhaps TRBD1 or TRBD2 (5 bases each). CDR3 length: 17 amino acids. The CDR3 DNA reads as TGTGCCAGCAGACAACCGAGGGGAACGGACGGTGGGGAGACCCGGTACTTC. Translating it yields CASRQPRGTDGGETRYF.

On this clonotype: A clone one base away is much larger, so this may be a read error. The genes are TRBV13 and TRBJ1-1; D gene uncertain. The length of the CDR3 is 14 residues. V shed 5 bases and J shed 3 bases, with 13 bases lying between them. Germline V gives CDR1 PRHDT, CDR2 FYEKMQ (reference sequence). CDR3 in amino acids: CASSRGFPDTEAFF. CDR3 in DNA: TGTGCCAGCAGCCGAGGGTTTCCAGACACTGAAGCTTTCTTT.

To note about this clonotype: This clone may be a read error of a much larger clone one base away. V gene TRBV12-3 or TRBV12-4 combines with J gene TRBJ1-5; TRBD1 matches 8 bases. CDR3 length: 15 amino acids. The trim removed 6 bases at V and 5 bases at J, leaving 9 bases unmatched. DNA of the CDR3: TGTGCCAGCAGCCCCGGGACAGGCGGGTATCAGCCCCAGCATTTT. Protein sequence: CASSPGTGGYQPQHF.

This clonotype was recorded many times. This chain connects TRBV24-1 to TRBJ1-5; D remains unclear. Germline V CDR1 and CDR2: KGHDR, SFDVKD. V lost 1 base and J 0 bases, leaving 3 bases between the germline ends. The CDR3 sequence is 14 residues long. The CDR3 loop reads CATSDLSSNQPQHF. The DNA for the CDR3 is TGTGCCACCAGTGATTTATCTAGCAATCAGCCCCAGCATTTT.

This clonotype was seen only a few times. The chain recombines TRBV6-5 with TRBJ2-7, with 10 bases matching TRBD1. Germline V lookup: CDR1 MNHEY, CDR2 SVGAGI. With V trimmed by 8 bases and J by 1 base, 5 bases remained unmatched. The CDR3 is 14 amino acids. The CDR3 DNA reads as TGTGCCAGCTGGGGGGACAGGGGATCCTACGAGCAGTACTTC. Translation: CASWGDRGSYEQYF.

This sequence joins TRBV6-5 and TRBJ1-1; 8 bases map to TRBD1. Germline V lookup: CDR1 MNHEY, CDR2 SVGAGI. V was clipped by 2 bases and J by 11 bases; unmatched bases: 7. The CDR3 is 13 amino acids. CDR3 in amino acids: CASSYTRGPGAFF. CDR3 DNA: TGTGCCAGCAGTTACACCAGGGGGCCGGGGGCTTTCTTT.

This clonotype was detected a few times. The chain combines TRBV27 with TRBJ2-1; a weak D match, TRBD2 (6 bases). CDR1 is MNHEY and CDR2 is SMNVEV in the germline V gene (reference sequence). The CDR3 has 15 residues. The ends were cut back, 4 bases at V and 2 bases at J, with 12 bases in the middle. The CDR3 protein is CASSYDGSPYNEQFF. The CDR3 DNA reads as TGTGCCAGCAGTTACGACGGGAGCCCCTACAATGAGCAGTTCTTC.

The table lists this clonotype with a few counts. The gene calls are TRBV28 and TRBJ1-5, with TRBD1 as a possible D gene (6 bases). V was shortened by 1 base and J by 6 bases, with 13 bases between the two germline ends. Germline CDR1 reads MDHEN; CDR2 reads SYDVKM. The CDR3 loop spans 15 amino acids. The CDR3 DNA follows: TGTGCCAGCAGTTTATTGAGGGGGGTTGTTCAGCCCCAGCATTTT. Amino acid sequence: CASSLLRGVVQPQHF.

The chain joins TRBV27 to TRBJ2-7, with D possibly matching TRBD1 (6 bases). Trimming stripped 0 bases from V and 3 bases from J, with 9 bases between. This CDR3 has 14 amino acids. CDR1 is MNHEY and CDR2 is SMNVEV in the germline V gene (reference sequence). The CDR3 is CASSLSDRYYEQYF. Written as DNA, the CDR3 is TGTGCCAGCAGTTTATCGGACAGATACTACGAGCAGTACTTC.

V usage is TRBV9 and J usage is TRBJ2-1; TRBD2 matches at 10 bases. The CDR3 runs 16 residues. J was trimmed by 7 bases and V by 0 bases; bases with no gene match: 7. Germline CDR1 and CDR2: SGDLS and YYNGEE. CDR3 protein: CASSVAQRGGSNEQFF. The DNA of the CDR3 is TGTGCCAGCAGCGTAGCCCAGCGGGGGGGCTCGAATGAGCAGTTCTTC.

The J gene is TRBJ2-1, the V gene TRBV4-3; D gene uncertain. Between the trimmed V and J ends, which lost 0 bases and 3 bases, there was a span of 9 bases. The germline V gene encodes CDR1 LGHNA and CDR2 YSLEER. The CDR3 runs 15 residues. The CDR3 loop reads CASSQDRLIYNEQFF. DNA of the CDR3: TGCGCCAGCAGCCAAGATAGGCTAATCTACAATGAGCAGTTCTTC.

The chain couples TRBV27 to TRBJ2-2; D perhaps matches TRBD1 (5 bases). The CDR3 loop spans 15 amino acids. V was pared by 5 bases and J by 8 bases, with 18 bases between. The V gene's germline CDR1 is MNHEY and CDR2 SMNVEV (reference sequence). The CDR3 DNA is TGTGCCAGCAGTATGTCCCCAGGGTTACTGGGGGAGCTGTTTTTT. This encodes CASSMSPGLLGELFF.

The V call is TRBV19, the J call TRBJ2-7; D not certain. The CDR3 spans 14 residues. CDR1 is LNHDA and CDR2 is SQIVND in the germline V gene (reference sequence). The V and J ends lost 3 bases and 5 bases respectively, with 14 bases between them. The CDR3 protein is CASSIVSIDDEQYF. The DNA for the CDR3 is TGTGCCAGTAGTATCGTCAGTATCGACGACGAGCAGTACTTC.

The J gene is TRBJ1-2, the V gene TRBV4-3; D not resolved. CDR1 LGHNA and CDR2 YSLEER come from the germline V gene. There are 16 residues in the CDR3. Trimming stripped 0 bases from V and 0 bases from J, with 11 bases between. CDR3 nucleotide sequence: TGCGCCAGCAGCCAAGATCTCGGGGAGTCTAACTATGGCTACACCTTC. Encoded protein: CASSQDLGESNYGYTF.

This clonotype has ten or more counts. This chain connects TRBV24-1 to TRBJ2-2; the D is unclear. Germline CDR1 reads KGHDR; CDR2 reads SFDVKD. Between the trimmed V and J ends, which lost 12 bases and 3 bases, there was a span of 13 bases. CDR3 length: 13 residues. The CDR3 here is CAASDTDTGELFF. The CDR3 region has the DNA TGTGCCGCGTCTGACACCGACACCGGGGAGCTGTTTTTT.

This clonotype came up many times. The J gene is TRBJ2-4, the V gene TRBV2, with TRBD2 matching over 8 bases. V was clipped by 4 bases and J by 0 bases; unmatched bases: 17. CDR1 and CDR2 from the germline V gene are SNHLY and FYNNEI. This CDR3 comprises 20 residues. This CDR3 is CASSGPQSGGYAIAKNIQYF. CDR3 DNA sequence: TGTGCCAGCAGTGGACCCCAAAGCGGGGGTTATGCCATAGCCAAAAACATTCAGTACTTC.

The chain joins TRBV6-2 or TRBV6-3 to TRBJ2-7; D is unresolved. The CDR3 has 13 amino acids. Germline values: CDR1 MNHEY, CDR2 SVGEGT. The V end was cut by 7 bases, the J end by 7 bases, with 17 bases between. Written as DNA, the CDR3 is TGTGCCAGCACCCACGAATGGGGTCAGGAGCAGTACTTC. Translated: CASTHEWGQEQYF.

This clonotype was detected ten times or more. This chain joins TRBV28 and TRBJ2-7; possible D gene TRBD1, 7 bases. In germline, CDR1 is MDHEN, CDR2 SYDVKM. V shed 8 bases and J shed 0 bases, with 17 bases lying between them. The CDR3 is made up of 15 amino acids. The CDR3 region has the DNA TGTGCCAGCCGACTTTTGCGGGACAGCTCCTACGAGCAGTACTTC. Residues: CASRLLRDSSYEQYF. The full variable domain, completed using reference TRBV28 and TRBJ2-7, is DVKVTQSSRYLVKRTGEKVFLECVQDMDHENMFWYRQDPGLGLRLIYFSYDVKMKEKGDIPEGYSVSREKKERFSLILESASTNQTSMYLCASRLLRDSSYEQYFGPGTRLTVT.

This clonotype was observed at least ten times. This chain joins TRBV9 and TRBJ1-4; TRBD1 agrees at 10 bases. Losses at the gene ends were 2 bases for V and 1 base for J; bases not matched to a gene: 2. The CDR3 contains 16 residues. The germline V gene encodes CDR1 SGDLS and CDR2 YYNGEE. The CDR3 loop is CASSVGTGETNEKLFF. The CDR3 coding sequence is TGTGCCAGCAGCGTCGGGACAGGGGAAACTAATGAAAAACTGTTTTTT.

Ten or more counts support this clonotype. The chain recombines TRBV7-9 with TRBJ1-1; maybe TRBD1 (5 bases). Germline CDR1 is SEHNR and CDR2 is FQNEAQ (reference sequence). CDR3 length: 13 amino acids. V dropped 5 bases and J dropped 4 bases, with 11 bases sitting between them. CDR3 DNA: TGTGCCAGCAGCCTAGGGGTTCCCACTGAAGCTTTCTTT. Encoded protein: CASSLGVPTEAFF.

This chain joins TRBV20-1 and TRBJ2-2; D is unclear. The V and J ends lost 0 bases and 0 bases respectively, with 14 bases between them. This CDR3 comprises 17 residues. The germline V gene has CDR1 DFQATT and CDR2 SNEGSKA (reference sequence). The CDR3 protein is CSARDMSTATNTGELFF. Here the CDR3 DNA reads TGCAGTGCTAGAGATATGTCGACGGCCACGAACACCGGGGAGCTGTTTTTT.

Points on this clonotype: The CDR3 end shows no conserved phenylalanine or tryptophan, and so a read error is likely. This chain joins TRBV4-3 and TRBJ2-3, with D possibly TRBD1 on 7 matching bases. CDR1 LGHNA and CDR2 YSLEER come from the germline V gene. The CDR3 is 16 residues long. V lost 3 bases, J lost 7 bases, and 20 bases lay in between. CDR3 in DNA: TGCGCCAGCAGCCAGGAGGCAGGGGGGTTGCGGAATACGCAGTATTTA. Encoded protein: CASSQEAGGLRNTQYL.

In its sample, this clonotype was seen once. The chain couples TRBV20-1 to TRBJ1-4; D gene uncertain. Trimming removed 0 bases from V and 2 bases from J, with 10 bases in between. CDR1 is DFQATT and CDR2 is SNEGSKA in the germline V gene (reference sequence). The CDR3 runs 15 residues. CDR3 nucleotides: TGCAGTGCTAGAGATCTCGGACGGACTAATGAAAAACTGTTTTTT. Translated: CSARDLGRTNEKLFF.

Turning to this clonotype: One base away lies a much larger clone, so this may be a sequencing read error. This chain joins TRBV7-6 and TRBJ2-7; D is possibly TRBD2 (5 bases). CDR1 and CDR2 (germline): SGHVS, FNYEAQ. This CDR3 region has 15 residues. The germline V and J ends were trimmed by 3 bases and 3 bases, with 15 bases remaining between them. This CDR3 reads CASSFSSGSDYEQYF. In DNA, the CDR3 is TGTGCCAGCAGCTTTTCGTCGGGGTCAGACTACGAGCAGTACTTC.

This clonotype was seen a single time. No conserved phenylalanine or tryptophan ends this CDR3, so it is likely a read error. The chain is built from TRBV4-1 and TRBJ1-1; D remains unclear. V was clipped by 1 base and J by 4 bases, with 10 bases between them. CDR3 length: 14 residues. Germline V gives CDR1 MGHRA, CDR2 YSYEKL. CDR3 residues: CASSQVTVSTEAFL. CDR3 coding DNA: TGCGCCAGCAGCCAAGTAACAGTGAGCACTGAAGCTTTCCTT.

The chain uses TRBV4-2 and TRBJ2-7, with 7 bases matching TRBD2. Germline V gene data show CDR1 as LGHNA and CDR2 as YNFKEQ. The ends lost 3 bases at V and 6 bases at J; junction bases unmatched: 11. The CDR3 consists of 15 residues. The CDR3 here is CASSQESGIDIEQYF. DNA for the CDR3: TGTGCCAGCAGCCAGGAAAGCGGGATCGATATCGAGCAGTACTTC.

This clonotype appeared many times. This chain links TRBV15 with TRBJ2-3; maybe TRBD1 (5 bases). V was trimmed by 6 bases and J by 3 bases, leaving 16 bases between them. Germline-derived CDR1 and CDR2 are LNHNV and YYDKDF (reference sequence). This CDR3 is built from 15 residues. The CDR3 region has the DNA TGTGCCACCAGTGACAGTAGATCTAGGACAGATACGCAGTATTTT. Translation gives CATSDSRSRTDTQYF.

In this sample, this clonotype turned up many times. The CDR3 here is CASSVRDRHLGTYEQYF. CDR3 DNA sequence: TGTGCCAGCAGTGTCCGGGACAGGCATCTAGGAACCTACGAGCAGTACTTC. The chain uses TRBV6-1 and TRBJ2-7, with 8 bases fitting TRBD1. CDR1 and CDR2 from the germline V gene are MNHNS and SASEGT. This CDR3 region has 17 residues. After removal of 4 bases from V and 2 bases from J, the junction contained 13 bases not matched to a gene.

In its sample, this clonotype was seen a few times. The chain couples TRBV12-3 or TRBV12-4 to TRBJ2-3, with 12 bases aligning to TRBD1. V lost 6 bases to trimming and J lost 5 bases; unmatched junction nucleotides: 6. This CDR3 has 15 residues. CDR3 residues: CASSYGTGGRDTQYF. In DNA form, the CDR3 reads TGTGCCAGCAGCTATGGGACAGGGGGCAGAGATACGCAGTATTTT.

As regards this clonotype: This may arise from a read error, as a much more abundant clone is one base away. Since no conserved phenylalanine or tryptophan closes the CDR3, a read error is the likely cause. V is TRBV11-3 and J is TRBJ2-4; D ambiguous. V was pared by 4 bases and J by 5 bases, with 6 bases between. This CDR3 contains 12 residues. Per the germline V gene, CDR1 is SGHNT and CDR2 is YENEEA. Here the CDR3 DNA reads TGTGCCAGCAGCTCGAGTGAAAACATTCAGTACTCC. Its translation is CASSSSENIQYS.

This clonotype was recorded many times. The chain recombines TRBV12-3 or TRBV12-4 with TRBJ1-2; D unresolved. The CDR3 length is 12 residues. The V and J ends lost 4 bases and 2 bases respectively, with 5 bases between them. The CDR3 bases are TGTGCCAGCAGTTGGACCAACTATGGCTACACCTTC. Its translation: CASSWTNYGYTF.